This TCR beta chain was identified during a study of neoadjuvant anti-PD-1 for oral cavity cancer (dated by TCRdb to the early 2020s). About the full investigation: Before undergoing curative-intent surgical resection, most patients got three to four biweekly nivolumab doses at 3 mg/kg. For patients who did not progress, a fourth nivolumab dose was given around day 43, followed by definitive surgical resection on days 50-56. Responders were defined as patients with complete response, partial response or stable disease by RECIST 1.1; non-responders were defined as patients with progression. A roughly 33% response rate was observed in the parent correlative cohort, in which around 13 patients were included.

Concerning this clone itself: This clone's antigen is unknown. No base quality values were provided; no much bigger clone lies one nucleotide off.

For deep sequencing of PBMC libraries, mostly around 480 ng of input genomic DNA was used, and six replicates were run per sample. Following the manufacturer's instructions, the team built TCRbeta libraries using the immunoSEQ hsTCRbeta kit. The finished libraries were brought together in one pool at 2.5 to 3.5 nM, which was then read using an Illumina NovaSeq 6000 S4 flow cell. Per the authors' processing: Raw data preprocessing and quality control were performed with the immunoSEQ Analyzer. The analysis was restricted to productive rearrangements, with each unique CDR3 amino acid sequence defining a clonotype. Repertoire clonality was estimated as the Gini-Simpson index, computed with the R package tcR. Student's t test was used to compare Gini indices, while Pearson correlation assessed associations with tumor size change. Sourced from immuneACCESS, this table was stored by TCRdb with only in-frame sequences that have V and J called. A share of the clones is absent; for the studies checked, an unresolved V gene accounts for under half, and the remainder has no known explanation. The DNA gave D and trimming, while V, J and clone size come from that table. The sample table records tens of thousands of clones; approximately 84% of these occur just once. The ten largest clones capture roughly 3.5% of the sample.

Per the publication, the time point label means: after neoadjuvant nivolumab, at surgical resection. Patients had been newly diagnosed with stage II-IVA oral cavity squamous cell carcinoma, and no prior systemic or radiation treatment had been given to the patients. Everyone in the cohort had locally advanced, HPV-negative oral cavity squamous cell carcinoma. Peripheral blood mononuclear cells were analyzed directly, without maintenance or expansion in culture. Samples were obtained from a longitudinal correlative study of a single-arm phase II trial of neoadjuvant nivolumab in oral cavity squamous cell carcinoma. Genomic DNA-based TCRbeta sequencing was performed on subject-matched pre- and post-treatment PBMCs and tumors from three responders and three non-responders. Peripheral blood mononuclear cells were drawn once before nivolumab treatment and a second time after treatment, when surgery took place. The Maxwell RSC DNA from Cells kit was used to extract genomic DNA from PBMCs.

Overall study results and their limits: Higher pretreatment blood Treg/Th17 ratios correlated with higher pretreatment blood TCRbeta clonality and lower post-treatment tumor TCRbeta clonality. TCR analyses included only three patients per response group, and the authors called for larger cohorts for validation. Within PBMCs, T cell clonality (Gini index) was significantly higher in non-responders than responders after neoadjuvant nivolumab.

The CDR3 sequence holds 14 residues, the cysteine and phenylalanine included. This entry keeps only the CDR3 DNA: 42 bases, framed from base 1. CDR1 MNHNS and CDR2 SASEGT were looked up in the germline V gene. Unmatched junction bases come to 4, with V trimmed by 8 bases and J by 0 bases. The sequence derives from a person between 40 and 79 years old with oral cavity squamous cell carcinoma. The rearrangement combines TRBV6-1 with TRBJ2-4, with 7 bases aligning to TRBD2. The sequencing here drew on PBMCs, taken after nivolumab (anti-PD-1) treatment. The nucleotides read TGTGCCAGCGATGGGGGGGTAGCCAAAAACATTCAGTACTTC. Translated, it reads CASDGGVAKNIQYF.